A selection of T cell receptor beta chains follows, all from one sample in a study of blood T cell repertoires in COVID-19. Method: immunoSEQ multiplex PCR; TCRdb's copy keeps in-frame clones and lacks some. This table holds some 400,000 clones, around 89% found once. The sample consisted of peripheral blood. The source of these receptors is a man younger than 35 with active or convalescent COVID-19. Both conserved end residues are trimmed from each CDR3. Fields, in order: J gene, clone size, V gene, CDR3 protein. Some rows mark clone size as missing; the rest say once, few, many or name a class of expanded clone.

j_gene: TRBJ1-6
abundance: NA
v_gene: TRBV5-1
CDR3aa: ASSRDREGPLH

j_gene: TRBJ1-1
abundance: NA
v_gene: TRBV12-3/TRBV12-4
CDR3aa: ASSYKNTEAF

j_gene: TRBJ1-1
abundance: NA
v_gene: TRBV7-9
CDR3aa: ASSFPNTEAF

j_gene: TRBJ1-3
abundance: NA
v_gene: TRBV2
CDR3aa: ASRGSGTGGAIRGNTIY

j_gene: TRBJ1-3
abundance: NA
v_gene: TRBV19
CDR3aa: ASSFGGPSGNTIY

j_gene: TRBJ2-7
abundance: NA
v_gene: TRBV3-1/TRBV3-2
CDR3aa: ASSHVASGSYYEQY

j_gene: TRBJ1-1
abundance: NA
v_gene: TRBV5-1
CDR3aa: ASSLRAGENTEAF

j_gene: TRBJ1-6
abundance: NA
v_gene: TRBV5-5
CDR3aa: ASSLFGQEYNSPLH

j_gene: TRBJ2-3
abundance: many
v_gene: TRBV6-4
CDR3aa: ASSGGTGTDTQY

j_gene: TRBJ2-7
abundance: NA
v_gene: TRBV30
CDR3aa: ASGASGEQY

j_gene: TRBJ2-2
abundance: once
v_gene: TRBV5-1
CDR3aa: ASTLGGATGELF

j_gene: TRBJ2-3
abundance: NA
v_gene: TRBV11-3
CDR3aa: ASTSGEGDTQY

j_gene: TRBJ2-7
abundance: once
v_gene: TRBV6-2/TRBV6-3
CDR3aa: ASSYFWGPYEQY

j_gene: TRBJ2-7
abundance: NA
v_gene: TRBV27
CDR3aa: ASRAETSYEQY

j_gene: TRBJ1-4
abundance: NA
v_gene: TRBV7-2
CDR3aa: ASSMGQGAPEKLF

j_gene: TRBJ1-2
abundance: NA
v_gene: TRBV25-1
CDR3aa: ATKTGGNTGYT

j_gene: TRBJ1-4
abundance: NA
v_gene: TRBV28
CDR3aa: ASSFPGQGGPTNEKLF

j_gene: TRBJ2-2
abundance: NA
v_gene: TRBV7-6
CDR3aa: ASSTTSGGLNTGELF

j_gene: TRBJ1-6
abundance: few
v_gene: TRBV4-2
CDR3aa: ASSQVFGSPLH

j_gene: TRBJ1-6
abundance: NA
v_gene: TRBV10-3
CDR3aa: AIRGDILGNSPLH